This TCR beta chain emerged from a study of T cell changes during pregnancy in multiple sclerosis. This clone was seen more than once but under ten times. Germline V gene sequence: CDR1 LNHDA, CDR2 SQIVND (reference sequence). The CDR3 is 15 amino acids. Trimming stripped 4 bases from V and 2 bases from J, with 15 bases between. Here immunoSEQ multiplex PCR was the method, and the copy in TCRdb shows in-frame clones only, minus some. The data hold around 45,000 clones, with roughly nine tenths observed a single time. The input for sequencing was CD8+ T cells from peripheral blood mononuclear cells, taken in the second trimester of pregnancy. The receptor was isolated from a female donor with multiple sclerosis, enrolled in a pregnancy study. The chain uses TRBV19 and TRBJ2-7, with D possibly TRBD2 on 5 matching bases. The CDR3 DNA reads TGTGCCAGTAGTACCCTACTAGGATTAACCTACGAGCAGTACTTC. Translated, it gives CASSTLLGLTYEQYF.